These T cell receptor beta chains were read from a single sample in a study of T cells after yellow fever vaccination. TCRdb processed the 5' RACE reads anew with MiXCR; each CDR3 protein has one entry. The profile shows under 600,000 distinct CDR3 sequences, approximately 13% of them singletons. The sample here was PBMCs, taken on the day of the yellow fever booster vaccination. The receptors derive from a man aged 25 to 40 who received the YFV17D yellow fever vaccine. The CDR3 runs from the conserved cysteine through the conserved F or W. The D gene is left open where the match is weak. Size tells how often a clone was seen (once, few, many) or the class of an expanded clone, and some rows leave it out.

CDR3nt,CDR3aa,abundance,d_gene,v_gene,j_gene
TGTGCCAGCAGCTTAGCGACCGTGGACTACGAGCAGTACTTC,CASSLATVDYEQYF,NA,NA,TRBV7-2,TRBJ2-7
TGTGCCAGCTCGGTGGGAGACACCACAGATACGCAGTATTTT,CASSVGDTTDTQYF,few,NA,TRBV21-1,TRBJ2-3
TGTGCCAGCAGCCAATTGTGGGCAGGCGGGGAAAAACTGTTTTTT,CASSQLWAGGEKLFF,NA,NA,TRBV3-1,TRBJ1-4
TGTGCCAGCAGCCCAATAGGGTTTTTCCAAAACATTCAGTACTTC,CASSPIGFFQNIQYF,NA,NA,TRBV7-9,TRBJ2-4
TGCGCCAGCAGCTCACCTTCTAGCGGAGTGAACACCGGGGAGCTGTTTTTT,CASSSPSSGVNTGELFF,NA,TRBD2,TRBV5-1,TRBJ2-2
TGTGCCAGCAGCTCACAACTAGCCTCCGGCACAGATACGCAGTATTTT,CASSSQLASGTDTQYF,NA,NA,TRBV7-2,TRBJ2-3
TGTGCCAGCAGCCCAACCGGGACAGCAATAATAACCTACTTC,CASSPTGTAIITYF,NA,TRBD1,TRBV5-5,TRBJ2-7
TGCGCCAGCAGCTTCGTTACGGACACTGAAGCTTTCTTT,CASSFVTDTEAFF,NA,NA,TRBV5-1,TRBJ1-1
TGTGCCACCAGCATAAACCGGGAGGGCTACGAGCAGTACTTC,CATSINREGYEQYF,many,TRBD2,TRBV15,TRBJ2-7
TGTGCCAGCAGCCCTCGGCTGTCCGGGGAGCTGTTTTTT,CASSPRLSGELFF,NA,NA,TRBV11-2,TRBJ2-2
TGTGCCAGCAGTTTAAGGTCGGGGGCCTACGAGCAGTACTTC,CASSLRSGAYEQYF,many,NA,TRBV12-3/TRBV12-4,TRBJ2-7
TGTGCCAGCAGCTTAGTGAGCGGGAGGGCCTATGAGCAGTTCTTC,CASSLVSGRAYEQFF,NA,TRBD2,TRBV7-9,TRBJ2-1